A selection of T cell receptor beta chains follows, all from one sample in a study of blood T cell repertoires in COVID-19. The table came from immunoSEQ multiplex PCR; TCRdb's copy has only in-frame clones and leaves some out. The table records approximately 280,000 clones, approximately 90% of them present only once. The specimen sequenced was peripheral blood. The source is a woman between 25 and 40 years old with COVID-19, enrolled during active disease. Each CDR3 is given with its conserved first and last residue. The D gene is left open where the match is weak. Some rows mark clone size as missing; the rest say once, few, many or name a class of expanded clone.

J gene: TRBJ1-2
clone size: -
D gene: -
V gene: TRBV28
CDR3 DNA: TGTGCCAGCAGTTTAGGGGGGGCGACTAACTATGGCTACACCTTC
CDR3 protein: CASSLGGATNYGYTF

J gene: TRBJ2-5
clone size: once
D gene: -
V gene: TRBV28
CDR3 DNA: TGTGCCAGCACTCGCGGGGAGACCCAGTACTTC
CDR3 protein: CASTRGETQYF

J gene: TRBJ1-5
clone size: -
D gene: TRBD1
V gene: TRBV28
CDR3 DNA: TGTGCCAGCAGTTTCGGGACAGGGAGAAACCAGCCCCAGCATTTT
CDR3 protein: CASSFGTGRNQPQHF

J gene: TRBJ2-1
clone size: -
D gene: TRBD2
V gene: TRBV7-3
CDR3 DNA: TGTGCCAGCAGTAAGGCGACTAGCGGGAGGAATAATGAGCAGTTCTTC
CDR3 protein: CASSKATSGRNNEQFF

J gene: TRBJ2-2
clone size: -
D gene: TRBD2
V gene: TRBV4-3
CDR3 DNA: TGCGCCAGCAGCCAAGAGGGAGGGCGGGAGTATCGAGGCGGGGAGCTGTTTTTT
CDR3 protein: CASSQEGGREYRGGELFF

J gene: TRBJ2-3
clone size: -
D gene: TRBD2
V gene: TRBV7-2
CDR3 DNA: TGTGCCAGCAGCTTATACGGGTCTAGCGGGTGGGCAGATACGCAGTATTTT
CDR3 protein: CASSLYGSSGWADTQYF

J gene: TRBJ2-7
clone size: -
D gene: -
V gene: TRBV28
CDR3 DNA: TGTGCCAGCAGTCCCTCCGTTGCCTACGAGCAGTACTTC
CDR3 protein: CASSPSVAYEQYF

J gene: TRBJ2-7
clone size: once
D gene: -
V gene: TRBV4-2
CDR3 DNA: TGTGCCAGCAGCCACCCACCGGGGGTGACGGAAGAGCAGTACTTC
CDR3 protein: CASSHPPGVTEEQYF

J gene: TRBJ2-5
clone size: once
D gene: TRBD1
V gene: TRBV6-6
CDR3 DNA: TGTGCCAGCAGTTACCGACAGGGGAGTGAGACCCAGTACTTC
CDR3 protein: CASSYRQGSETQYF

J gene: TRBJ1-1
clone size: -
D gene: -
V gene: TRBV7-9
CDR3 DNA: TGTGCCAGCAGCCCTTGGACAGAGAACACTGAAGCTTTCTTT
CDR3 protein: CASSPWTENTEAFF

J gene: TRBJ2-2
clone size: -
D gene: -
V gene: TRBV5-1
CDR3 DNA: TGCGCCAGCAGCTTGGCTTCAGGGTCCGGGGAGCTGTTTTTT
CDR3 protein: CASSLASGSGELFF

J gene: TRBJ2-3
clone size: -
D gene: TRBD1
V gene: TRBV27
CDR3 DNA: TGTGCCAGCAGTTTATGGACAGGGGCTTCCACAGATACGCAGTATTTT
CDR3 protein: CASSLWTGASTDTQYF

J gene: TRBJ2-7
clone size: -
D gene: -
V gene: TRBV9
CDR3 DNA: TGTGCCAGCAGCGTAGATGGGGGGTCCTCCTACGAGCAGTACTTC
CDR3 protein: CASSVDGGSSYEQYF

J gene: TRBJ1-1
clone size: -
D gene: -
V gene: TRBV5-1
CDR3 DNA: TGCGCCAGCAGCTTGGCCGGACAGTTTGGCGCTTTCTTT
CDR3 protein: CASSLAGQFGAFF

J gene: TRBJ1-5
clone size: -
D gene: -
V gene: TRBV6-1
CDR3 DNA: TGTGCCAGCAGTGAACCAGGTAGCAATCAGCCCCAGCATTTT
CDR3 protein: CASSEPGSNQPQHF

J gene: TRBJ2-5
clone size: -
D gene: TRBD2
V gene: TRBV5-1
CDR3 DNA: TGCGCCAGCAGCTTGGCCGTTGGGGGGGGCCAAGAGACCCAGTACTTC
CDR3 protein: CASSLAVGGGQETQYF

J gene: TRBJ2-1
clone size: once
D gene: TRBD2
V gene: TRBV5-5
CDR3 DNA: TGTGCCAGCAGCGTCGGGACTAGCAGCAAGTACAATGAGCAGTTCTTC
CDR3 protein: CASSVGTSSKYNEQFF

J gene: TRBJ1-1
clone size: -
D gene: TRBD1
V gene: TRBV9
CDR3 DNA: TGTGCCAGCAGCCCCTACAGGGGACCCAACCTTGAAGCTTTCTTT
CDR3 protein: CASSPYRGPNLEAFF

J gene: TRBJ1-6
clone size: -
D gene: -
V gene: TRBV3-1/TRBV3-2
CDR3 DNA: TGTGCCAGCAGCCAATTCCCCAAACAAGATGACAAGTCACCCCTCCACTTT
CDR3 protein: CASSQFPKQDDKSPLHF

J gene: TRBJ1-5
clone size: -
D gene: TRBD1
V gene: TRBV18
CDR3 DNA: TGTGCCAGCTCACCTGGGACAGGTGGAAGGCCCCAGCATTTT
CDR3 protein: CASSPGTGGRPQHF

J gene: TRBJ1-5
clone size: -
D gene: -
V gene: TRBV28
CDR3 DNA: TGTGCCAGCAGGGAAAGTAGGCGTCGGGGAGGTCAGCCCCAGCATTTT
CDR3 protein: CASRESRRRGGQPQHF

J gene: TRBJ2-5
clone size: -
D gene: TRBD2
V gene: TRBV28
CDR3 DNA: TGTGCCAGCAGTTTAATTTCAGTGGGACTAAAAGAGACCCAGTACTTC
CDR3 protein: CASSLISVGLKETQYF

J gene: TRBJ1-4
clone size: -
D gene: -
V gene: TRBV6-5
CDR3 DNA: TGTGCCAGCAGCAGGGGACGGTCAACTAATGAAAAACTGTTTTTT
CDR3 protein: CASSRGRSTNEKLFF